The clone carrying this TCR beta chain was counted at least ten times. Trimming took off 5 bases at V and 6 bases at J, with 10 bases between the two ends. The V gene's germline CDR1 is GTSNPN and CDR2 SVGIG (reference sequence). This CDR3 is 11 amino acids long. The data were obtained in a study of blood T cell repertoires in COVID-19. In the study overall: Sample material is recorded as cDNA or gDNA derived from T cells, B-cell-depleted T cells, or PBMCs.

Only in-frame clones appear in the TCRdb table, and some are missing; sequencing was by immunoSEQ multiplex PCR. Of about 150,000 clones listed, approximately 90% are singletons. This chain uses TRBV30 with TRBJ1-1; D call uncertain. The specimen sequenced was peripheral blood. The clonotype was recovered from a human donor in a cohort sampled during active COVID-19. CDR3 sequence: CAWLEAAEAFF. The CDR3 DNA reads TGTGCCTGGTTAGAGGCGGCTGAAGCTTTCTTT.